Below, 21 T cell receptor beta chains from the same sample are listed, as sequenced in a study of blood T cell repertoires in COVID-19. Sequencing used immunoSEQ multiplex PCR; TCRdb keeps in-frame clones, though not all of them. The sample gives 200,000 to 300,000 clones, about 91% of which show up once; roughly 1.2% is in the top ten. Sequenced sample: PBMCs or T cells enriched from blood (not recorded which). These receptors all stem from a woman aged 40 to 50 with acute COVID-19.

The rearrangement joins TRBV7-2 to TRBJ1-3, with 10 bases aligning to TRBD1. The CDR3 consists of 15 residues. Germline CDR1 and CDR2: SGHTA and FQGNSA. The V gene end was trimmed by 4 bases and the J gene end by 3 bases; junction bases not matched to a gene: 3. Written as DNA, the CDR3 is TGTGCCAGCAGCTCTGGGACAGGGGATGGAAACACCATATATTTT. Protein sequence: CASSSGTGDGNTIYF.

The J gene is TRBJ2-3, the V gene TRBV28, with 8 bases that match TRBD1. Germline V gene lookup returns CDR1 MDHEN and CDR2 SYDVKM. J gave up 3 bases and V 1 base, and 12 bases lay outside the gene matches. The CDR3 has 18 amino acids. The CDR3: CASSLSVRGLGGTDTQYF. The CDR3 nucleotides are TGTGCCAGCAGTTTATCCGTCAGGGGGCTTGGGGGTACAGATACGCAGTATTTT.

The chain is built from TRBV10-3 and TRBJ2-1; 9 nucleotides align to TRBD2. Unmatched junction bases numbered 11, after V lost 4 bases and J lost 7 bases. CDR3 length: 16 amino acids. The V gene's germline CDR1 is ENHRY and CDR2 SYGVKD. The CDR3 here is CAISGEAGGPTNEQFF. CDR3 DNA: TGTGCCATCAGTGGGGAGGCGGGAGGGCCAACAAATGAGCAGTTCTTC.

This chain connects TRBV27 to TRBJ2-1; TRBD2 is a possible D gene (5 bases). Deletions cut 6 bases from V and 6 bases from J, with 21 bases between. Germline lookup yields CDR1 MNHEY and CDR2 SMNVEV (reference sequence). This CDR3 comprises 16 residues. In DNA form, the CDR3 reads TGTGCCAGCAGCCCGGTTCCGCGGGCTCGAGGCAATGAGCAGTTCTTC. This codes for CASSPVPRARGNEQFF.

V is TRBV29-1 and J is TRBJ2-5; weak D call: TRBD2 (6 bases). This CDR3 comprises 13 residues. Trimming removed 3 bases at V and 5 bases at J, with 13 bases between. Germline V gives CDR1 SQVTM, CDR2 ANQGSEA. The CDR3 DNA sequence: TGCAGCGTTGATCGGGGGATGGAGGAGACCCAGTACTTC. It is translated as CSVDRGMEETQYF.

This clone came up once. V gene TRBV20-1 combines with J gene TRBJ2-3; a possible D gene is TRBD1 (6 bases). The CDR3 has 14 amino acids. The germline V and J ends were trimmed by 3 bases and 2 bases, with 12 bases remaining between them. Germline V gives CDR1 DFQATT, CDR2 SNEGSKA (reference sequence). The CDR3: CSASMTGVTDTQYF. CDR3 nucleotide sequence: TGCAGTGCTAGTATGACAGGAGTCACAGATACGCAGTATTTT.

This chain connects TRBV6-5 to TRBJ2-2; TRBD2 might be the D (5 bases). V gave up 4 bases and J gave up 7 bases, with 16 bases separating them. Germline loops: CDR1 MNHEY, CDR2 SVGAGI. The CDR3 spans 15 residues. This chain's CDR3 is CASSLLPGSGGELFF. The DNA of the CDR3 is TGTGCCAGCAGTTTGCTTCCGGGGTCTGGCGGGGAGCTGTTTTTT.

This rearrangement joins TRBV15 to TRBJ1-2; D is undetermined. V shed 1 base and J shed 5 bases, with 14 bases lying between them. The CDR3 is 15 residues long. Germline lookup yields CDR1 LNHNV and CDR2 YYDKDF (reference sequence). The chain's CDR3 is CATSRGGPQLYGYTF. CDR3 bases: TGTGCCACCAGCAGAGGAGGGCCCCAGCTTTATGGCTACACCTTC. The variable domain in full, completed from reference TRBV15 and TRBJ1-2, reads DAMVIQNPRYQVTQFGKPVTLSCSQTLNHNVMYWYQQKSSQAPKLLFHYYDKDFNNEADTPDNFQSRRPNTSFCFLDIRSPGLGDTAMYLCATSRGGPQLYGYTFGSGTRLTVV.

The J gene is TRBJ2-1, the V gene TRBV5-1; 9 bases match TRBD1. J lost 9 bases, V lost 0 bases, and 10 bases had no gene match. This CDR3 has 16 residues. Germline CDR1 reads SGHRS; CDR2 reads YFSETQ. This CDR3 is CASSLVAGQGRGEQFF. The DNA of the CDR3 is TGCGCCAGCAGCTTGGTAGCAGGACAGGGGAGAGGTGAGCAGTTCTTC. The full variable domain, its missing parts supplied by reference TRBV5-1 and TRBJ2-1, is KAGVTQTPRYLIKTRGQQVTLSCSPISGHRSVSWYQQTPGQGLQFLFEYFSETQRNKGNFPGRFSGRQFSNSRSEMNVSTLELGDSALYLCASSLVAGQGRGEQFFGPGTRLTVL.

CDR3 loop: CATSAVDSTQPQHF. For the CDR3, the DNA is TGTGCCACCAGTGCTGTTGACAGTACTCAGCCCCAGCATTTT. The chain carries TRBV24-1 and TRBJ1-5; D possibly corresponds to TRBD1 (5 bases). V lost 5 bases, J lost 6 bases, and 13 bases lay in between. The CDR3 runs to 14 residues. CDR1 is KGHDR, CDR2 SFDVKD, per germline.

This chain links TRBV5-1 with TRBJ2-7, with 11 bases aligning to TRBD1. Trimming cost V 3 bases and J 5 bases; bases outside gene matches: 7. The germline V gene has CDR1 SGHRS and CDR2 YFSETQ. The CDR3 has 15 residues. The CDR3, as DNA: TGCGCCAGCAGCTCAACCGGGACAGGGGGTGACGAGCAGTACTTC. Its translation: CASSSTGTGGDEQYF.

The CDR3 bases are TGCGCCAGCAGTACAGGGAACTTGGGCACTGAAGCTTTCTTT. This encodes CASSTGNLGTEAFF. The rearrangement joins TRBV10-2 to TRBJ1-1; maybe TRBD1 (6 bases). CDR1 is WSHSY, CDR2 SAAADI, per germline. Trimming shortened V by 5 bases and J by 4 bases, and 14 bases separated the two germline ends. The CDR3 has 14 residues.

With respect to this clone: This same CDR3 is encoded by further DNA sequences in the sample. The V call is TRBV12-3 or TRBV12-4, the J call TRBJ1-1; 7 nucleotides agree with TRBD1. V was pared by 6 bases and J by 1 base, with 2 bases of the junction left unmatched. The CDR3 is made up of 13 amino acids. CDR3 DNA sequence: TGTGCCAGCAGGCGGACAGGGAACACTGAAGCTTTCTTT. This gives the protein CASRRTGNTEAFF.

This chain uses TRBV5-6 with TRBJ1-3; the match to TRBD1 covers 8 bases. V shed 4 bases, J shed 6 bases, and the junction held 9 bases outside the gene matches. CDR3 length equals 15 residues. Germline CDR1 reads SGHDT; CDR2 reads YYEEEE. DNA of the CDR3: TGTGCCAGCAGCGAATGGACAGGGATTTTAAACACCATATATTTT. It yields the protein CASSEWTGILNTIYF. The complete variable domain, with remaining parts taken from reference TRBV5-6 and TRBJ1-3, reads DAGVTQSPTHLIKTRGQQVTLRCSPKSGHDTVSWYQQALGQGPQFIFQYYEEEERQRGNFPDRFSGHQFPNYSSELNVNALLLGDSALYLCASSEWTGILNTIYFGEGSWLTVV.

The genes are TRBV18 and TRBJ2-3, with 9 bases matching TRBD1. Germline V CDR1 and CDR2: KGHSH, LQKENI. This CDR3 is 15 amino acids long. Trimming removed 0 bases from V and 5 bases from J; junction bases left unmatched: 3. CDR3 bases: TGTGCCAGCTCACCACCGACAGGGGGTGAAGATACGCAGTATTTT. This gives the protein CASSPPTGGEDTQYF.

This clone was seen a single time. V and J are TRBV4-1 and TRBJ2-4, with no clear D. The CDR3 sequence is 16 residues long. Trimming took 1 base from V and 0 from J, leaving 10 bases between them. CDR1 and CDR2 (germline): MGHRA, YSYEKL. CDR3 DNA sequence: TGCGCCAGCAGCCAAGGAGTCCCTCTAGCCAAAAACATTCAGTACTTC. This gives the protein CASSQGVPLAKNIQYF.

The chain employs TRBV6-5 and TRBJ2-1; the D is unclear. The CDR3 length is 14 residues. Per the germline V gene, CDR1 is MNHEY and CDR2 is SVGAGI. V was clipped by 6 bases and J by 2 bases, with 11 bases between them. DNA for the CDR3: TGTGCCAGCAGAAAGGAGAGAGCCTACAATGAGCAGTTCTTC. Translation: CASRKERAYNEQFF.

The sample holds one count of this clone. The J gene is TRBJ2-1, the V gene TRBV3-1 (or the pseudogene TRBV3-2), with TRBD2 identical over 10 bases. Germline V CDR1 and CDR2: LGHDT, YNNKEL (reference sequence). The CDR3 totals 16 residues. The V and J ends lost 4 bases and 5 bases, in that order; junction bases with no gene match: 8. The CDR3 sequence: CASSPIAGGSHNEQFF. Here the CDR3 DNA reads TGTGCCAGCAGCCCTATAGCGGGGGGATCCCACAATGAGCAGTTCTTC.

The DNA of the CDR3 is TGTGCCTGGAGTGACCCAGGCGGGAATTCACCCCTCCACTTT. Protein product: CAWSDPGGNSPLHF. The rearrangement links TRBV30 to TRBJ1-6; D unclear. Germline V gene lookup returns CDR1 GTSNPN and CDR2 SVGIG (reference sequence). CDR3 length: 14 amino acids. V lost 1 base to trimming and J lost 7 bases, with 11 bases between them.

This chain links TRBV11-1 with TRBJ1-1, with 11 bases fitting TRBD1. The ends lost 5 bases at V and 6 bases at J; junction bases unmatched: 8. CDR3 size: 15 residues. Germline-derived CDR1 and CDR2 are SGHAT and FQDESV (reference sequence). DNA of the CDR3: TGTGCCAGCAGCCCCCTGGGACAGGGGGAACCTGAAGCTTTCTTT. Its translation is CASSPLGQGEPEAFF.

V is TRBV13 and J is TRBJ2-7; D is unresolved. The germline V and J ends were trimmed by 5 bases and 2 bases, with 4 bases remaining between them. CDR3 length: 11 amino acids. Per germline, CDR1 PRHDT and CDR2 FYEKMQ (reference sequence). CDR3 sequence reads: CASSDTYEQYF. The DNA for the CDR3 is TGTGCCAGCAGCGACACCTACGAGCAGTACTTC.